The source of this T cell receptor (beta chain) is a study of T cells in Graves' hyperthyroidism and ophthalmopathy. Background on the study: The blood sample was taken at first diagnosis, before treatment began.

TCR beta CDR3 regions were amplified from RNA transcripts. The HTBI primer set drove a first-round RT-PCR of the TCR CDR3. One entry per CDR3 protein, called by TCRdb with MiXCR from the multiplex PCR reads. The sample has a few hundred thousand distinct CDR3 sequences, about 16% seen once. Study-level findings and limits: A median about 7 months before onset, the model predicted ophthalmopathy.

Each diagnosis was grounded in clinical symptoms, serum thyroxine and TRAb, thyroid ultrasound, and orbital computed tomography. Regarding this clonotype: Its antigen is not known.

This receptor was taken from a woman aged 45-65 years with Graves' hyperthyroidism that later progressed to Graves' ophthalmopathy. Sequenced: blood.

CDR3 amino acids: CASSVSRELFF. The CDR3 DNA follows: TGTGCCAGCAGCGTTAGTAGGGAGCTGTTTTTT. The chain combines TRBV9 with TRBJ2-2; D unclear. Germline values: CDR1 SGDLS, CDR2 YYNGEE. Trimming removed 2 bases at V and 9 bases at J, with 5 bases between. The CDR3 length is 11 residues.